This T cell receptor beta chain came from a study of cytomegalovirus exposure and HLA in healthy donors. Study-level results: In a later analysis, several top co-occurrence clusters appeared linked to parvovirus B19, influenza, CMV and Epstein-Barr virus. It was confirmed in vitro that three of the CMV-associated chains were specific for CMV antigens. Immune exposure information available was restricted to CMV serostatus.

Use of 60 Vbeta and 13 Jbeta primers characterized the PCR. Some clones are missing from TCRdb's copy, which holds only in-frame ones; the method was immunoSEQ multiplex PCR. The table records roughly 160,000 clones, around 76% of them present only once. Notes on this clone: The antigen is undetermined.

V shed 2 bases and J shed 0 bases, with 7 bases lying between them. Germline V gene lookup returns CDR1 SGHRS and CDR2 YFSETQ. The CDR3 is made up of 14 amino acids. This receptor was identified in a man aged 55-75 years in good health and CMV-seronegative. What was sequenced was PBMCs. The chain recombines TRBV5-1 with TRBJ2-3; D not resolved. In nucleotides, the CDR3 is TGCGCCAGCAGCTTTCTTCGTAGCACAGATACGCAGTATTTT. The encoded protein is CASSFLRSTDTQYF.